This T cell receptor (beta chain) was recorded in a study of CD8+CD57+ T cells in acquired aplastic anemia. Study summary: Sorted CD4+ and CD8+ cell DNA averaged around 3.5 ug.

CDR1 and CDR2 from the germline V gene are DFQATT and SNEGSKA (reference sequence). This CDR3 has 16 residues. V lost 6 bases to trimming and J lost 5 bases, with 20 bases between them. Previously, flow cytometry had revealed CD8+CD57+ cell expansion in the patients chosen for sequencing. Researchers used genomic DNA as the template to profile TCR beta VDJ and CDR3. TCRdb reprocessed the reads via MiXCR and lists one record per CDR3 protein. Seen here are 250,000 to 300,000 distinct CDR3 sequences, roughly 53% observed once, and the top ten hold under 1.5%. The source of this sequence is a human donor with aplastic anemia. V and J are TRBV20-1 and TRBJ1-6; D may be TRBD1 (6 bases). The sequenced material came from sorted CD4+, CD8+, or CD8+CD57+ T cells (not recorded which) from PBMCs. CDR3 sequence reads: CSAGGGWTRDNSPLHF. The DNA of the CDR3 is TGCAGTGCCGGAGGGGGGTGGACAAGGGATAATTCACCCCTCCACTTT.